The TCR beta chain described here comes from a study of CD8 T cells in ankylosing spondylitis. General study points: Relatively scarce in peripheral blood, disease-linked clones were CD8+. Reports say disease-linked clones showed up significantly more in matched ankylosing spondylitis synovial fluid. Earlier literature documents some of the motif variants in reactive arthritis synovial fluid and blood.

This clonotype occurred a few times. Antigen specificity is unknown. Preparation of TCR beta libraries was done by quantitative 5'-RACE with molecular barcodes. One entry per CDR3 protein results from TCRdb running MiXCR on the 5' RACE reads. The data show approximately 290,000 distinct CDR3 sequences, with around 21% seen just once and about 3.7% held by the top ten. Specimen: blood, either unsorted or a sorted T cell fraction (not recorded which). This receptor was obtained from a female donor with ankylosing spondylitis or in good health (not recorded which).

In nucleotides, the CDR3 is TGTGCCATCAGTGGGCAGGGACAGGGCGGCTTCTATGGCTACACCTTC. It encodes CAISGQGQGGFYGYTF. V and J are TRBV10-3 and TRBJ1-2; 9 bases fit TRBD1. The CDR3 contains 16 residues. Germline V lookup: CDR1 ENHRY, CDR2 SYGVKD. The ends lost 4 bases at V and 4 bases at J; junction bases unmatched: 10.